The clone carrying this T cell receptor (beta chain) was observed a few times. Its antigen is unknown. This record belongs to a study of beta chain features in type 1 diabetes. The study's findings and limits: Moderate yet significant TCRB CDR3 shortening was seen in Type 1 diabetes patients in all four CD4+ subsets. High-TCR-expressing cells could be over-represented by cDNA sequencing. Compared with healthy donors, patients appeared to share more similar naive, central memory and regulatory TCRB repertoires.

Expressed TCRB transcripts were sequenced, since all the RNA that had been isolated was reverse transcribed. Produced via immunoSEQ multiplex PCR; TCRdb's table is partial and in-frame only. The table records about 450,000 clones, around 10% of them present only once. Purity of each sorted population was above 95%. The sequenced sample consisted of naive CD4+ T cells from blood. This receptor was identified in a woman aged 18-35 years in good health.

Here the CDR3 reads CASSQTGTGAYEQYF. As DNA, the CDR3 is TGCGCCAGCAGCCAGACCGGGACAGGAGCCTACGAGCAGTACTTC. The chain joins TRBV4-3 to TRBJ2-7; TRBD1 matches at 8 bases. CDR3 length: 15 amino acids. Germline lookup yields CDR1 LGHNA and CDR2 YSLEER. Unmatched junction bases numbered 6, after V lost 3 bases and J lost 2 bases.